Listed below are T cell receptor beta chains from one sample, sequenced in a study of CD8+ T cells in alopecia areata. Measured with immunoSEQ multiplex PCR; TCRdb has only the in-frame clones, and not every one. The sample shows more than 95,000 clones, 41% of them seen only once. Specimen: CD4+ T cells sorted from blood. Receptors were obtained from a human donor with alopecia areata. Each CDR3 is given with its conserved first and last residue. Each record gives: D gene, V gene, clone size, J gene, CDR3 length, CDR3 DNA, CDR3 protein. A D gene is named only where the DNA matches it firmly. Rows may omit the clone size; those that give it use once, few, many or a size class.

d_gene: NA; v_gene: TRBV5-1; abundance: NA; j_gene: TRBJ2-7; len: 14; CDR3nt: TGCGCCAGCAGCTCCGGGGACCCGAGCAACGAGCAGTACTTC; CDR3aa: CASSSGDPSNEQYF
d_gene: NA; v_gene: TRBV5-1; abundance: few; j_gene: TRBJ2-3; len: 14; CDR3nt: TGCGCCAGCAGCCGTCTAGGTAGCACAGATACGCAGTATTTT; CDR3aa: CASSRLGSTDTQYF
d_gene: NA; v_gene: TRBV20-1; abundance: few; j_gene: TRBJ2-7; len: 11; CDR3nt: TGCAGTGCTCTGGAAAACTACGAGCAGTACTTC; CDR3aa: CSALENYEQYF
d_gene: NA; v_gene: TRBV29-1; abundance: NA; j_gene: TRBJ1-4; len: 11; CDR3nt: TGCAGCGTTGAAGGTGGGAGGGAACTGTTTTTT; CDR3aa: CSVEGGRELFF
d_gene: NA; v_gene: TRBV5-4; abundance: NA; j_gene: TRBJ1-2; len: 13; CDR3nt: TGTGCCAGCAGCCCCGACAGTAACTATGGCTACACCTTC; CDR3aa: CASSPDSNYGYTF
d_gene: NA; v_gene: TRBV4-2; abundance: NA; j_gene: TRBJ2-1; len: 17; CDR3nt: TGTGCCAGCAGCCAAGATGGGATTAGCGGACACTACAATGAGCAGTTCTTC; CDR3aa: CASSQDGISGHYNEQFF
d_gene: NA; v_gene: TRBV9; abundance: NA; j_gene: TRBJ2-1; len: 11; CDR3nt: TGTGCCAGCAGCGCGAGAAATGAGCAGTTCTTC; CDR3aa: CASSARNEQFF
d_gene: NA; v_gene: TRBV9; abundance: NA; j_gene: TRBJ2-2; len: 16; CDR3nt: TGTGCCAGCAGCGCGAGGGGGGACTTGGACACCGGGGAGCTGTTTTTT; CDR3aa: CASSARGDLDTGELFF
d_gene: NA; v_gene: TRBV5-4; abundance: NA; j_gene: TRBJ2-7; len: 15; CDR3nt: TGTGCCAGCAGCTTGGGTAGAGGGGACGCCTACGAGCAGTACTTC; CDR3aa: CASSLGRGDAYEQYF
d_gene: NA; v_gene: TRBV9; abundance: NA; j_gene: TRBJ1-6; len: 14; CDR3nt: TGTGCCAGCAGCCCCTCTGTCTTGAATTCACCCCTCCACTTT; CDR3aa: CASSPSVLNSPLHF
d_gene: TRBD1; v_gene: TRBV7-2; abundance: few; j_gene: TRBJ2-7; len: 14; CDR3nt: TGTGCCAGCAGCCGAGACAGGGGATCCTACGAGCAGTACTTC; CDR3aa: CASSRDRGSYEQYF
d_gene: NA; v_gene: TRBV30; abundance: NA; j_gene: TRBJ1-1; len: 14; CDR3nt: TGTGCCTGGAGCCCGGACAGCTCGAGTGGGATAGCTTTCTTT; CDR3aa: CAWSPDSSSGIAFF